These 31 T cell receptor beta chains were all obtained from the same sample, sequenced in a study of T cell changes during pregnancy in multiple sclerosis. Sequenced by immunoSEQ multiplex PCR; TCRdb stores in-frame clones only, minus some. The table records 80,000 to 130,000 clones, roughly 92% of them present only once. The sample was peripheral blood, taken in the second trimester of pregnancy. The receptors shown here come from a female donor with multiple sclerosis, enrolled in a pregnancy study.

This clone was recorded only once. V gene TRBV19 combines with J gene TRBJ2-1; D is unresolved. This CDR3 is built from 12 residues. V lost 3 bases and J lost 4, with 4 bases in between. Per germline, CDR1 LNHDA and CDR2 SQIVND (reference sequence). The CDR3 sequence: CASSILYNEQFF. In DNA form, the CDR3 reads TGTGCCAGTAGTATTCTGTACAATGAGCAGTTCTTC.

The chain combines TRBV5-4 with TRBJ2-3; 9 positions agree with TRBD2. Trimming took 0 bases from V and 4 from J; bases not matched to a gene: 3. The CDR3 covers 15 residues. The germline gives CDR1 SGHNT, CDR2 YYREEE (reference sequence). The CDR3 region is CASSLGGGDSDTQYF. The CDR3 nucleotides read TGTGCCAGCAGCTTGGGCGGGGGGGACTCAGATACGCAGTATTTT.

This sequence joins TRBV7-3 and TRBJ2-1, with D possibly being TRBD2 (6 bases). The V end was cut by 2 bases, the J end by 11 bases, with 19 bases between. This CDR3 region has 15 residues. Germline assignment: CDR1 SGHTA and CDR2 FQGTGA. CDR3 sequence: CASSLHPRGLSKQFF. As DNA, the CDR3 is TGTGCCAGCAGCTTACACCCCCGGGGACTCTCTAAGCAGTTCTTC. Together with reference TRBV7-3 and TRBJ2-1, the CDR3 gives the full variable domain: GAGVSQTPSNKVTEKGKYVELRCDPISGHTALYWYRQSLGQGPEFLIYFQGTGAADDSGLPNDRFFAVRPEGSVSTLKIQRTERGDSAVYLCASSLHPRGLSKQFFGPGTRLTVL.

This clone was seen only once. The chain uses TRBV28 and TRBJ1-2, with 7 nucleotides matching TRBD1. From germline, CDR1 is MDHEN and CDR2 SYDVKM. V lost 5 bases to trimming and J lost 3 bases; unmatched junction nucleotides: 12. This CDR3 has 16 residues. The DNA of the CDR3 is TGTGCCAGCAGTCCCCACCGACAGGGTGGGTACTATGGCTACACCTTC. Protein sequence: CASSPHRQGGYYGYTF.

CDR3 DNA: TGTGCCAGCAGTGCCACAGGGGGCACTGAAGCTTTCTTT. The encoded protein is CASSATGGTEAFF. This chain connects TRBV6-1 to TRBJ1-1; 8 bases fit TRBD1. This CDR3 contains 13 residues. The germline CDR1 and CDR2 sequences are MNHNS and SASEGT. V shed 4 bases and J 4 bases; nucleotides not matched to a gene: 2.

V usage is TRBV19 and J usage is TRBJ1-1; 7 bases align to TRBD1. This CDR3 spans 15 amino acids. Trimming took 5 bases from V and 4 from J; bases not matched to a gene: 10. Germline V gene lookup returns CDR1 LNHDA and CDR2 SQIVND (reference sequence). Written as DNA, the CDR3 is TGTGCCAGTAGTGCAGGATTACAGGGGCGCACTGAAGCTTTCTTT. Its protein is CASSAGLQGRTEAFF.

The chain has TRBV20-1 and TRBJ1-2; D ambiguous. Trimming left V 3 bases short and J 4 bases short, with 6 bases between. There are 11 residues in the CDR3. The germline gives CDR1 DFQATT, CDR2 SNEGSKA (reference sequence). The CDR3 loop is CSARAVYGYTF. In nucleotides, the CDR3 is TGCAGTGCTAGGGCAGTCTATGGCTACACCTTC.

V and J are TRBV6-1 and TRBJ2-1, with 10 bases that match TRBD2. Germline CDR1 and CDR2: MNHNS and SASEGT. The CDR3 runs 16 residues. The V and J ends lost 4 bases and 2 bases, in that order; junction bases with no gene match: 5. CDR3 sequence (DNA): TGTGCCAGCAGTGCCCGGACTAGCGGAACCTACAATGAGCAGTTCTTC. Translating gives CASSARTSGTYNEQFF.

The rearrangement joins TRBV27 to TRBJ1-4; D remains unclear. This CDR3 is 14 amino acids long. CDR1 is MNHEY and CDR2 is SMNVEV in the germline V gene (reference sequence). V was clipped by 7 bases and J by 2 bases, with 11 bases between them. The CDR3 sequence is CASTRMGTNEKLFF. CDR3 nucleotide sequence: TGTGCCAGCACTAGGATGGGTACTAATGAAAAACTGTTTTTT. Full variable domain (remainder filled in from reference TRBV27 and TRBJ1-4): EAQVTQNPRYLITVTGKKLTVTCSQNMNHEYMSWYRQDPGLGLRQIYYSMNVEVTDKGDVPEGYKVSRKEKRNFPLILESPSPNQTSLYFCASTRMGTNEKLFFGSGTQLSVL.

The chain couples TRBV5-1 to TRBJ2-1, with a possible D match to TRBD1 (6 bases). Trimming stripped 0 bases from V and 3 bases from J, with 7 bases between. The CDR3 has 14 amino acids. Germline loops: CDR1 SGHRS, CDR2 YFSETQ. The CDR3 coding sequence is TGCGCCAGCAGCTTGGGAGGGGGCTACAATGAGCAGTTCTTC. Protein sequence: CASSLGGGYNEQFF.

The chain uses TRBV2 and TRBJ1-4; D call uncertain. The CDR3 extends over 15 amino acids. Germline CDR1 and CDR2: SNHLY and FYNNEI. V lost 5 bases, J lost 0 bases, and 10 bases lay in between. CDR3 nucleotide sequence: TGTGCCAGCAGTCGAACCGCAGCAACTAATGAAAAACTGTTTTTT. As protein: CASSRTAATNEKLFF.

This chain uses TRBV5-5 with TRBJ1-2; D call uncertain. Trimming removed 1 base from V and 4 bases from J, with 5 bases in between. The CDR3 extends over 12 amino acids. CDR1 is SGHKS, CDR2 YYEKEE, per germline (reference sequence). In nucleotides, the CDR3 is TGTGCCAGCAGCTTGACTAGCTATGGCTACACCTTC. Protein product: CASSLTSYGYTF.

The chain uses TRBV7-9 and TRBJ2-1; no reliable D call. Germline values: CDR1 SEHNR, CDR2 FQNEAQ (reference sequence). The germline V and J ends were trimmed by 4 bases and 4 bases, with 8 bases remaining between them. CDR3 length: 13 residues. The CDR3, as DNA: TGTGCCAGCAGCTCCCTCCCTTACAATGAGCAGTTCTTC. It is translated as CASSSLPYNEQFF.

This chain joins TRBV18 and TRBJ1-1; perhaps TRBD1 as D (5 bases). Trimming shortened V by 8 bases and J by 0 bases, and 16 bases separated the two germline ends. Germline loops: CDR1 KGHSH, CDR2 LQKENI. This CDR3 spans 15 amino acids. The CDR3 DNA follows: TGTGCCAGCGCATCCCGGGGGAGGATGAACACTGAAGCTTTCTTT. Protein: CASASRGRMNTEAFF.

V gene TRBV19 combines with J gene TRBJ2-1; TRBD2 might be the D (6 bases). V lost 6 bases to trimming and J lost 12 bases, with 24 bases between them. Germline values: CDR1 LNHDA, CDR2 SQIVND (reference sequence). The CDR3 totals 15 residues. CDR3 DNA: TGTGCCAGTAGCCCGTCCCGGGACTTCTACGGGGCGCAGTTCTTC. Residues: CASSPSRDFYGAQFF.

V gene TRBV6-1 combines with J gene TRBJ1-2; 7 nucleotides agree with TRBD1. The J segment lost 2 bases and the V segment lost 4 bases, leaving 4 bases of the junction unmatched. This CDR3 is 14 amino acids long. Germline values: CDR1 MNHNS, CDR2 SASEGT. CDR3 sequence: CASSGQGWNYGYTF. In DNA form, the CDR3 reads TGTGCCAGCAGTGGACAGGGCTGGAACTATGGCTACACCTTC.

This sequence joins TRBV7-8 and TRBJ1-2; tentative D call: TRBD1 (5 bases). The CDR3 has 15 residues. Germline loops: CDR1 SGHVS, CDR2 FQNEAQ. The ends were cut back, 2 bases at V and 0 bases at J, with 10 bases in the middle. CDR3 in amino acids: CASSLTGWANYGYTF. DNA of the CDR3: TGTGCCAGCAGCTTAACAGGTTGGGCTAACTATGGCTACACCTTC.

This chain uses TRBV7-2 with TRBJ2-7; 8 bases line up with TRBD1. The ends lost 5 bases at V and 9 bases at J; junction bases unmatched: 15. This CDR3 has 15 residues. The V gene's germline CDR1 is SGHTA and CDR2 FQGNSA. In DNA, the CDR3 is TGTGCCAGCAGCCCCTCGGACAGGGCGAGGCTCGGGCAGTACTTC. Encoded protein: CASSPSDRARLGQYF.

J is TRBJ2-6 and V is TRBV6-6; D gene unclear. From germline, CDR1 is MNHNY and CDR2 SVGAGI (reference sequence). The CDR3 is 14 residues long. The V gene lost 5 bases and the J gene lost 1 base, with 6 bases spanning the gap. The CDR3 spells CASSTTSGANVLTF. DNA for the CDR3: TGTGCCAGCAGTACGACATCTGGGGCCAACGTCCTGACTTTC.

The gene calls are TRBV5-6 and TRBJ2-7; D is ambiguous. Between the trimmed V and J ends, which lost 1 base and 0 bases, there was a span of 8 bases. Looked up from germline, CDR1 is SGHDT and CDR2 is YYEEEE. The CDR3 runs to 14 residues. The DNA for the CDR3 is TGTGCCAGCAGCTTGTTTGTGAGCTCCTACGAGCAGTACTTC. Translation gives CASSLFVSSYEQYF.

Only one count was recorded for this clone. CDR3 amino acids: CASSQDWGRSNEKLFF. As DNA, the CDR3 is TGTGCCAGCAGCCAAGATTGGGGGCGGTCGAATGAAAAACTGTTTTTT. This chain joins TRBV14 and TRBJ1-4; a weak D match, TRBD1 (6 bases). Between the trimmed V and J ends, which lost 0 bases and 5 bases, there was a span of 13 bases. Germline CDR1 and CDR2: SGHDN and FVKESK. The CDR3 is 16 amino acids.

V is TRBV6-6 and J is TRBJ2-7, with TRBD2 as a possible D gene (5 bases). Germline V CDR1 and CDR2: MNHNY, SVGAGI (reference sequence). The V end lost 6 bases, the J end lost 2 bases, and 11 bases lay between the germline ends. This CDR3 is built from 13 residues. The CDR3 is CASSLSEPYEQYF. The DNA for the CDR3 is TGTGCCAGCAGCCTTAGCGAGCCCTACGAGCAGTACTTC.

This chain connects TRBV4-1 to TRBJ2-2, with D perhaps TRBD2 (5 bases). Trimming pared 2 bases from V and 4 bases from J, leaving 17 bases between. The CDR3 covers 17 residues. In germline, CDR1 is MGHRA, CDR2 YSYEKL. CDR3 DNA: TGCGCCAGCAGCCAATCCCGAGGAGGCCCGGTCACCGGGGAGCTGTTTTTT. Translation gives CASSQSRGGPVTGELFF.

The chain couples TRBV6-5 to TRBJ1-5; D is possibly TRBD1 (6 bases). The CDR3 sequence is 13 residues long. V was clipped by 6 bases and J by 6 bases, with 12 bases between them. From germline, CDR1 is MNHEY and CDR2 SVGAGI. CDR3 sequence: CASRDRSGQPQHF. The CDR3 bases are TGTGCCAGCAGAGACAGGTCGGGTCAGCCCCAGCATTTT.

The chain uses TRBV5-1 and TRBJ2-5, with D possibly TRBD2 on 7 matching bases. Germline CDR1 SGHRS, CDR2 YFSETQ. Trimming removed 4 bases from V and 3 bases from J, with 19 bases in between. The length of the CDR3 is 16 residues. CDR3 amino acids: CASSPVVAGAKETQYF. CDR3 DNA sequence: TGCGCCAGCAGCCCCGTCGTGGCGGGGGCAAAAGAGACCCAGTACTTC.

The J gene is TRBJ1-2, the V gene TRBV6-1; possible D gene TRBD1, 6 bases. With 7 bases removed from V and 7 bases from J, the gap between germline ends came to 16 bases. Germline V gives CDR1 MNHNS, CDR2 SASEGT. The CDR3 is made up of 13 amino acids. The CDR3, as DNA: TGTGCCAGCACCCGGAGGGGGGGCGCTGGCTACACCTTC. Translated, it gives CASTRRGGAGYTF.

This clone occurred a few times. The V gene is TRBV25-1, the J gene TRBJ1-3; 7 bases line up with TRBD1. Germline V lookup: CDR1 MGHDK, CDR2 SYGVNS. This CDR3 contains 17 residues. The J segment lost 0 bases and the V segment lost 2 bases, leaving 7 bases of the junction unmatched. CDR3 DNA: TGTGCCAGCAGTGAAGGGTGGGCAGGGGGCTCTGGAAACACCATATATTTT. Its protein product is CASSEGWAGGSGNTIYF.

V is TRBV5-6 and J is TRBJ2-1, with TRBD2 matching over 14 bases. In germline, CDR1 is SGHDT, CDR2 YYEEEE. Losses at the gene ends were 0 bases for V and 3 bases for J; bases not matched to a gene: 5. The CDR3 has 18 amino acids. The CDR3 loop reads CASSLAGTSGSVYNEQFF. The CDR3 DNA sequence: TGTGCCAGCAGCTTGGCGGGGACTAGCGGGAGTGTCTACAATGAGCAGTTCTTC. Based on the CDR3 plus reference TRBV5-6 and TRBJ2-1, the full variable domain is DAGVTQSPTHLIKTRGQQVTLRCSPKSGHDTVSWYQQALGQGPQFIFQYYEEEERQRGNFPDRFSGHQFPNYSSELNVNALLLGDSALYLCASSLAGTSGSVYNEQFFGPGTRLTVL.

This rearrangement joins TRBV5-4 to TRBJ2-7; 15 positions match TRBD2. Looked up from germline, CDR1 is SGHNT and CDR2 is YYREEE (reference sequence). This CDR3 spans 14 amino acids. Trimming removed 4 bases from V and 6 bases from J; junction bases left unmatched: 2. Written as DNA, the CDR3 is TGTGCCAGCAGCCCGGGACTAGCGGGAGGCGAGCAGTACTTC. This gives the protein CASSPGLAGGEQYF.

The rearrangement uses TRBV5-4 and TRBJ2-5; 10 nucleotides line up with TRBD2. Unmatched junction bases numbered 11, after V lost 5 bases and J lost 1 base. CDR1 is SGHNT, CDR2 YYREEE, per germline (reference sequence). The CDR3 is 17 residues long. In DNA, the CDR3 is TGTGCCAGCAGGAACATGGGACTAGCGCCACTCCAAGAGACCCAGTACTTC. It specifies CASRNMGLAPLQETQYF.

This chain connects TRBV18 to TRBJ1-3; the match to TRBD1 covers 9 bases. The CDR3 length is 16 residues. Germline lookup yields CDR1 KGHSH and CDR2 LQKENI. V lost 3 bases to trimming and J lost 0 bases; unmatched junction nucleotides: 3. CDR3 sequence: CASSPRDRVSGNTIYF. The CDR3 nucleotides are TGTGCCAGCTCACCCCGGGACAGGGTCTCTGGAAACACCATATATTTT.